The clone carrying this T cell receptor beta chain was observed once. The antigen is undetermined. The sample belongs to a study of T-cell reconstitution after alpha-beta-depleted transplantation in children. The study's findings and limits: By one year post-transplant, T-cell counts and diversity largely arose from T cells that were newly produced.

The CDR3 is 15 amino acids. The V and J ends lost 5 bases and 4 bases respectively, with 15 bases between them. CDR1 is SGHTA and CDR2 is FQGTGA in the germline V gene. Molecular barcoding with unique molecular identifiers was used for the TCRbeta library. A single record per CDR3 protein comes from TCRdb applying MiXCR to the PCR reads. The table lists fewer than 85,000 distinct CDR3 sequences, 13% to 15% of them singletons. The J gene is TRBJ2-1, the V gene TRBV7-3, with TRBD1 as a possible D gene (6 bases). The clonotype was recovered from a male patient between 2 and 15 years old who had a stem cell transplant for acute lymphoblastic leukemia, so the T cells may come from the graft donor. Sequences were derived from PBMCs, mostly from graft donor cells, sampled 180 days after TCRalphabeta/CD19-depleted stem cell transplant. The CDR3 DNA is TGTGCCAGCAGCCTCTACAGGGAACAGTACAATGAGCAGTTCTTC. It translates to CASSLYREQYNEQFF.